This is a list of T cell receptor beta chains from one sample in a study of CD8+CD57+ T cells in acquired aplastic anemia. TCRdb re-analysed the reads in MiXCR, keeping a single row per CDR3 protein. In the table there are some 160,000 distinct CDR3 sequences, roughly 48% of which are singletons. Sequenced: sorted CD4+, CD8+, or CD8+CD57+ T cells (not recorded which) from PBMCs. Receptor source: a human donor with aplastic anemia. The CDR3 runs from the conserved cysteine through the conserved F or W. The order of the fields is clone size, J gene, V gene, D gene, CDR3 DNA, CDR3 protein. The D gene is left open where the match is weak. Size values are once, few and many counts, or a class for expanded clones, and some rows have none.

clone_size: many
j_call: TRBJ2-7
v_call: TRBV15
d_call: NA
cdr3_nt: TGTGCCACCAGCAGAGATCAATCCGCGGGGAACTTCTACGAGCAGTACTTC
cdr3_aa: CATSRDQSAGNFYEQYF

clone_size: many
j_call: TRBJ1-6
v_call: TRBV7-3
d_call: NA
cdr3_nt: TGTGCCAGCAGCACCGGGAGCGTGGGAAATTCACCCCTCCACTTT
cdr3_aa: CASSTGSVGNSPLHF

clone_size: NA
j_call: TRBJ1-4
v_call: TRBV14
d_call: NA
cdr3_nt: TGTGCCAGCAGCCTTAGCACCGGTGAAAAACTGTTTTTT
cdr3_aa: CASSLSTGEKLFF

clone_size: NA
j_call: TRBJ1-2
v_call: TRBV12-5
d_call: NA
cdr3_nt: TGTGCTAGTGGTTTGCTACCTCCCATAAATAGGCAGGCTAACTATGGCTACACCTTC
cdr3_aa: CASGLLPPINRQANYGYTF

clone_size: NA
j_call: TRBJ2-5
v_call: TRBV2
d_call: TRBD1
cdr3_nt: TGTGCCAGCAGACGGCCAGGGGGTGAGGAGACCCAGTACTTC
cdr3_aa: CASRRPGGEETQYF

clone_size: NA
j_call: TRBJ2-1
v_call: TRBV11-2
d_call: TRBD1
cdr3_nt: TGTGCCAGCAGCGCGACAGGGGTAACCAATGAGCAGTTCTTC
cdr3_aa: CASSATGVTNEQFF

clone_size: NA
j_call: TRBJ1-3
v_call: TRBV19
d_call: NA
cdr3_nt: TGTGCCAGTAGCTGGGTGGGGGGAAACACCATATATTTT
cdr3_aa: CASSWVGGNTIYF

clone_size: few
j_call: TRBJ1-2
v_call: TRBV6-1
d_call: TRBD1
cdr3_nt: TGTGCCAGCAGTATAGGATCAACGGGGGACAGTTACTTCTATGGCTACACCTTC
cdr3_aa: CASSIGSTGDSYFYGYTF

clone_size: few
j_call: TRBJ2-2
v_call: TRBV25-1
d_call: NA
cdr3_nt: TGTGCCAGCACCCCCGGGATATCGAACACCGGGGAGCTGTTTTTT
cdr3_aa: CASTPGISNTGELFF

clone_size: many
j_call: TRBJ2-1
v_call: TRBV27
d_call: NA
cdr3_nt: TGTGCCAGCAGTAGTAGCAATGAGCAGTTCTTC
cdr3_aa: CASSSSNEQFF

clone_size: NA
j_call: TRBJ2-7
v_call: TRBV29-1
d_call: NA
cdr3_nt: TGCAGCGTTGATGGTAGGGTTGGCGAGCAGTACTTC
cdr3_aa: CSVDGRVGEQYF

clone_size: few
j_call: TRBJ2-7
v_call: TRBV28
d_call: NA
cdr3_nt: TGTGCCAGCAGACCAAGACAGACCTACGAGCAGTACTTC
cdr3_aa: CASRPRQTYEQYF

clone_size: NA
j_call: TRBJ2-5
v_call: TRBV27
d_call: NA
cdr3_nt: TGTGCCAGCAGTTTATCAGGGCAGGAGGTAGAGACCCAGTACTTC
cdr3_aa: CASSLSGQEVETQYF

clone_size: NA
j_call: TRBJ2-3
v_call: TRBV9
d_call: TRBD2
cdr3_nt: TGTGCCAGCAGTAGCGGGGGGTACACAGATACGCAGTATTTT
cdr3_aa: CASSSGGYTDTQYF

clone_size: many
j_call: TRBJ1-2
v_call: TRBV29-1
d_call: NA
cdr3_nt: TGCAGCGTTGTGGGGCAGGTTACTAACTATGGCTACACCTTC
cdr3_aa: CSVVGQVTNYGYTF

clone_size: few
j_call: TRBJ2-1
v_call: TRBV29-1
d_call: NA
cdr3_nt: TGCAGCGTTGGTCGGGCCGACAATGAGCAGTTCTTC
cdr3_aa: CSVGRADNEQFF

clone_size: NA
j_call: TRBJ2-3
v_call: TRBV7-8
d_call: NA
cdr3_nt: TGTGCCAGCAGCCTATCGGGCAGCGGGCGGGATACGCAGTATTTT
cdr3_aa: CASSLSGSGRDTQYF

clone_size: NA
j_call: TRBJ1-2
v_call: TRBV5-5
d_call: TRBD1
cdr3_nt: TGTGCCGTGGCGGGACAGGGGGATGGCTACACCTTC
cdr3_aa: CAVAGQGDGYTF

clone_size: many
j_call: TRBJ2-1
v_call: TRBV5-4
d_call: TRBD2
cdr3_nt: TGTGCCAGCAGCTTGGTTGGCGGGAGGGCTGTAAATGAGCAGTTCTTC
cdr3_aa: CASSLVGGRAVNEQFF

clone_size: many
j_call: TRBJ1-5
v_call: TRBV4-1
d_call: NA
cdr3_nt: TGCGCCAGCAGCCAAGATGGCAATCAGCCCCAGCATTTT
cdr3_aa: CASSQDGNQPQHF

clone_size: NA
j_call: TRBJ2-3
v_call: TRBV7-6
d_call: TRBD2
cdr3_nt: TGTGCCAGCAGCACTCAGCGGGGGGATACGCAGTATTTT
cdr3_aa: CASSTQRGDTQYF

clone_size: NA
j_call: TRBJ1-1
v_call: TRBV13
d_call: NA
cdr3_nt: TGTGCCAGCAGCTTACCCTTCGCCATGAACACTGAAGCTTTCTTT
cdr3_aa: CASSLPFAMNTEAFF

clone_size: once
j_call: TRBJ1-4
v_call: TRBV5-1
d_call: NA
cdr3_nt: TGCGCCAGCAGCGACGGACGGGGTGAAAAACTGTTTTTT
cdr3_aa: CASSDGRGEKLFF

clone_size: NA
j_call: TRBJ1-2
v_call: TRBV4-2
d_call: NA
cdr3_nt: TGTGCCAGCAGCCAAGAGGCTGGCTACACCTTC
cdr3_aa: CASSQEAGYTF

clone_size: NA
j_call: TRBJ2-5
v_call: TRBV5-3
d_call: NA
cdr3_nt: TGTGCCAGCAGCAATGACAAGTACCAAGAGACCCAGTACTTC
cdr3_aa: CASSNDKYQETQYF

clone_size: many
j_call: TRBJ1-6
v_call: TRBV10-1
d_call: TRBD1
cdr3_nt: TGCGCCAGAAGTGATTCTCCCCCGGTGGGACAGGGAAATGGTTCACCCCTCCACTTT
cdr3_aa: CARSDSPPVGQGNGSPLHF

clone_size: NA
j_call: TRBJ1-6
v_call: TRBV12-3/TRBV12-4
d_call: NA
cdr3_nt: TGTGCCAGCAGTGGTGGCTCTAATTCACCCCTCCACTTT
cdr3_aa: CASSGGSNSPLHF

clone_size: many
j_call: TRBJ2-2
v_call: TRBV25-1
d_call: TRBD2
cdr3_nt: TGTGCCAGCACGGGGTCCAGGAGCGGGAGTGATACCGGGGAGCTGTTTTTT
cdr3_aa: CASTGSRSGSDTGELFF

clone_size: NA
j_call: TRBJ1-2
v_call: TRBV2
d_call: NA
cdr3_nt: TGTGCCAGCAGTGAGGAGTCAGGCTTCGATGGCTACACCTTC
cdr3_aa: CASSEESGFDGYTF

clone_size: many
j_call: TRBJ2-5
v_call: TRBV24-1
d_call: TRBD2
cdr3_nt: TGTGCCACCAGTAAGACGGGAGGCGAAGAGACCCAGTACTTC
cdr3_aa: CATSKTGGEETQYF

clone_size: many
j_call: TRBJ1-6
v_call: TRBV6-1
d_call: NA
cdr3_nt: TGTGCCACACGGCGGAGCTCCTATAATTCACCCCTCCACTTT
cdr3_aa: CATRRSSYNSPLHF

clone_size: NA
j_call: TRBJ1-1
v_call: TRBV19
d_call: TRBD1
cdr3_nt: TGTGCCAGCATGACAGGGGCCTTGAACACTGAAGCTTTCTTT
cdr3_aa: CASMTGALNTEAFF

clone_size: NA
j_call: TRBJ2-7
v_call: TRBV5-1
d_call: NA
cdr3_nt: TGCGCCAGCAGTCCGGGGGCCGGACCCTACGAGCAGTACTTC
cdr3_aa: CASSPGAGPYEQYF

clone_size: NA
j_call: TRBJ2-7
v_call: TRBV10-3
d_call: NA
cdr3_nt: TGTGCCATCAGCGACCTCTACGGGCAGTACTTC
cdr3_aa: CAISDLYGQYF

clone_size: NA
j_call: TRBJ1-4
v_call: TRBV27
d_call: NA
cdr3_nt: TGTGCCAGCAGTTTGAGAGGGCAGGAGAATGAAAAACTGTTTTTT
cdr3_aa: CASSLRGQENEKLFF

clone_size: many
j_call: TRBJ2-3
v_call: TRBV12-3/TRBV12-4
d_call: NA
cdr3_nt: TGTGCCAGCAGTTTAGGGGTAGTTGGGACAGATACGCAGTATTTT
cdr3_aa: CASSLGVVGTDTQYF

clone_size: NA
j_call: TRBJ1-2
v_call: TRBV5-1
d_call: NA
cdr3_nt: TGCGCCAGCAGCTTGGGCGAGAACTATGGCTACACCTTC
cdr3_aa: CASSLGENYGYTF

clone_size: NA
j_call: TRBJ2-3
v_call: TRBV19
d_call: NA
cdr3_nt: TGTGCCAGTCGCGGGCCCCAACTCACAGATACGCAGTATTTT
cdr3_aa: CASRGPQLTDTQYF

clone_size: many
j_call: TRBJ2-7
v_call: TRBV9
d_call: NA
cdr3_nt: TGTGCCAGCAGCCCCCCCCGGGCCTACGAGCAGTACTTC
cdr3_aa: CASSPPRAYEQYF

clone_size: NA
j_call: TRBJ2-3
v_call: TRBV25-1
d_call: NA
cdr3_nt: TGTGCCAGCAGTTCATCCGGGATGATCACAGATACGCAGTATTTT
cdr3_aa: CASSSSGMITDTQYF

clone_size: many
j_call: TRBJ2-7
v_call: TRBV6-1
d_call: TRBD1
cdr3_nt: TGTGCCAGCAGTGAGGGACAGGTCTACGAGCAGTACTTC
cdr3_aa: CASSEGQVYEQYF

clone_size: few
j_call: TRBJ1-1
v_call: TRBV2
d_call: NA
cdr3_nt: TGTGCCAGCAGTTTGGAGGGCCCTTTTGAAGCTTTCTTT
cdr3_aa: CASSLEGPFEAFF

clone_size: NA
j_call: TRBJ2-3
v_call: TRBV29-1
d_call: TRBD2
cdr3_nt: TGCAGCGTCGATGGACTAGCGGGAGGGGGAGGCACAGATACGCAGTATTTT
cdr3_aa: CSVDGLAGGGGTDTQYF

clone_size: NA
j_call: TRBJ2-7
v_call: TRBV7-2
d_call: TRBD2
cdr3_nt: TGTGCCAGCAGCAAGACTAGCAACTACGAGCAGTACTTC
cdr3_aa: CASSKTSNYEQYF

clone_size: few
j_call: TRBJ2-3
v_call: TRBV12-5
d_call: NA
cdr3_nt: TGTGCTAGTGGTTTGGTAGTTCGACGGGGTGACCGGGATACGCAGTATTTT
cdr3_aa: CASGLVVRRGDRDTQYF

clone_size: many
j_call: TRBJ2-3
v_call: TRBV2
d_call: NA
cdr3_nt: TGTGCCAGCAGTCTCCGGGGGGATACGCAGTATTTT
cdr3_aa: CASSLRGDTQYF

clone_size: NA
j_call: TRBJ2-5
v_call: TRBV20-1
d_call: NA
cdr3_nt: TGCAGTGCTAGACTCCGCGCACCCAAAGAGACCCAGTACTTC
cdr3_aa: CSARLRAPKETQYF

clone_size: NA
j_call: TRBJ1-2
v_call: TRBV28
d_call: NA
cdr3_nt: TGTGCCAGCACCCCGGCCGGGAGCTATGGCTACACCTTC
cdr3_aa: CASTPAGSYGYTF

clone_size: many
j_call: TRBJ1-5
v_call: TRBV15
d_call: NA
cdr3_nt: TGTGCCACCAGTGATGGGGGGGGTTATAGCAATCAGCCCCAGCATTTT
cdr3_aa: CATSDGGGYSNQPQHF

clone_size: few
j_call: TRBJ2-7
v_call: TRBV20-1
d_call: TRBD2
cdr3_nt: TGCAGTGCTAGGGGCACACTAGCGGGAGCGTTATACGAGCAGTACTTC
cdr3_aa: CSARGTLAGALYEQYF

clone_size: NA
j_call: TRBJ2-5
v_call: TRBV6-2/TRBV6-3
d_call: NA
cdr3_nt: TGTGCCAGCACGGCGGGACGCGCCACCCAGTACTTC
cdr3_aa: CASTAGRATQYF

clone_size: NA
j_call: TRBJ2-3
v_call: TRBV7-8
d_call: TRBD2
cdr3_nt: TGTGCCAGCAGCACCGGACTAGCGAGCACAGATACGCAGTATTTT
cdr3_aa: CASSTGLASTDTQYF

clone_size: NA
j_call: TRBJ2-3
v_call: TRBV7-2
d_call: TRBD1
cdr3_nt: TGTGCCAGCAGCTTAGCTTTGGGACAGTGGGATACGCAGTATTTT
cdr3_aa: CASSLALGQWDTQYF

clone_size: few
j_call: TRBJ1-2
v_call: TRBV30
d_call: NA
cdr3_nt: TGTGCCTGGAGTCGCAGTTTTGGGGATGGCTACACCTTC
cdr3_aa: CAWSRSFGDGYTF

clone_size: NA
j_call: TRBJ2-7
v_call: TRBV25-1
d_call: NA
cdr3_nt: TGTGCCAGCAGTGAATTCAGAGGGACCTACGAGCAGTACTTC
cdr3_aa: CASSEFRGTYEQYF